One T cell receptor beta chain is described in this entry. Its antigen is unknown. CDR1 is SGHTA and CDR2 is FQGNSA in the germline V gene. This CDR3 comprises 22 residues. V lost 5 bases and J lost 2, with 36 bases in between. TCRdb itself ran the reads through MiXCR, one entry per CDR3 protein. Of around 290,000 distinct CDR3 sequences in the sample, 20% to 30% were seen once. The sample is drawn from a study of T cell repertoires in cytomegalovirus infection. Study details: The public TCR beta signatures pointed to both CMV infection and matching HLA type.

General study points: CMV-specific TCR beta clonotypes restricted by HLA-C were the ones dominating the ex vivo response. Cumulative frequency (of public TCR beta family members) identified carriers of CMV plus the relevant HLA.

This chain uses TRBV7-2 with TRBJ2-5; no definite D call. Material for sequencing was PBMCs. This sequence originates from a human donor in good health (CMV status not recorded). Some clones in this sample may be carry-over from other donors' samples. The CDR3 loop reads CASSVSVHWYSTSGLSQETQYF. The CDR3 DNA follows: TGTGCCAGCAGCGTCTCGGTTCATTGGTACAGTACCTCCGGATTGTCACAAGAGACCCAGTACTTC.